This TCR beta chain derives from a study of blood T cell repertoires in COVID-19. Germline lookup yields CDR1 SNHLY and CDR2 FYNNEI. V shed 5 bases and J shed 5 bases, with 15 bases lying between them. The CDR3 is 14 residues long. Original methodology: How many nucleated cells were present was estimated from reference gene primer amplification. Profiling relied on immunoSEQ multiplex PCR, and the TCRdb table lists in-frame clones only, not all of them. D and trimming come from the DNA, and the V and J calls and clone size come from that table. Of 60,000 to 95,000 clones in the sample, over 80% were seen once.

The clonotype comes from a woman between 50 and 59 years old with acute or convalescent COVID-19. The chain joins TRBV2 to TRBJ2-5; a possible D gene is TRBD1 (6 bases). The material sequenced was peripheral blood. CDR3 residues: CASSSGTGTETQYF. CDR3 bases: TGTGCCAGCAGTTCTGGTACAGGGACGGAGACCCAGTACTTC.